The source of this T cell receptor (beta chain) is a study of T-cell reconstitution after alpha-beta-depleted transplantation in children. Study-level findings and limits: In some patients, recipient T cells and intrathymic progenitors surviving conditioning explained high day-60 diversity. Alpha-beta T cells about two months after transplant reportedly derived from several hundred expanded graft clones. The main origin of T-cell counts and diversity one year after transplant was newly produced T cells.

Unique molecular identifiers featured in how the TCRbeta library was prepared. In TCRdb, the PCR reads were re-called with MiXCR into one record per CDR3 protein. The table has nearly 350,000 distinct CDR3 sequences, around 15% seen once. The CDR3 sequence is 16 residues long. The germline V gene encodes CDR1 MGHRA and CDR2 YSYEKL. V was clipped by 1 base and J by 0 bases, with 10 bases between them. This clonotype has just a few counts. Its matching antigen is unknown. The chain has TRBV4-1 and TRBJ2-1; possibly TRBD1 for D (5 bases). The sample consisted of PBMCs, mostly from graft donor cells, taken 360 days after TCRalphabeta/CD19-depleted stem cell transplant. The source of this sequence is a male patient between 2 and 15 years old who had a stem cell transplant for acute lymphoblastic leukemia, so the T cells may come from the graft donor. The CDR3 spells CASSQVDTTSYNEQFF. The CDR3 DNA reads TGCGCCAGCAGCCAAGTGGACACGACCTCCTACAATGAGCAGTTCTTC.